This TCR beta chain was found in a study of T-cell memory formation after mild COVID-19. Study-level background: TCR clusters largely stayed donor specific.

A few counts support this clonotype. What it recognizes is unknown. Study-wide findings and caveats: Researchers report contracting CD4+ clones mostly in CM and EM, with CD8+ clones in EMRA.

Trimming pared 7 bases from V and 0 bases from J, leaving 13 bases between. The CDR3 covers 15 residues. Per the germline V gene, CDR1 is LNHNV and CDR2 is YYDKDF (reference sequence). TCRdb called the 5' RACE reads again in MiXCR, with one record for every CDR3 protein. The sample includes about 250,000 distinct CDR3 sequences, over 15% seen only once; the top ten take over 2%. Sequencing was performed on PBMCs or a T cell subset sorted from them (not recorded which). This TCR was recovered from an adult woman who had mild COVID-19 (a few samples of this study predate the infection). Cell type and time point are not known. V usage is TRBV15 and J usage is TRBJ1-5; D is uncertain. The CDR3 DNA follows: TGTGCCACCAACCTTGACGGACTTAGCAATCAGCCCCAGCATTTT. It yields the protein CATNLDGLSNQPQHF.